This record concerns one TCR beta chain sequence. The repertoire was sequenced with immunoSEQ multiplex PCR; TCRdb's copy has only in-frame clones and lacks some. Altogether approximately 90,000 clones are present, roughly 97% being singletons, with the ten largest covering roughly 0.78%. The CDR3 extends over 14 amino acids. Trimming at V came to 5 bases and at J to 1 base, leaving 4 bases not matched to a gene. Germline V gene data show CDR1 as PRHDT and CDR2 as FYEKMQ (reference sequence). The data were taken from a study of cytomegalovirus exposure and HLA in healthy donors. This sequence joins TRBV13 and TRBJ1-1; 7 nucleotides agree with TRBD1. This clonotype was sampled from a man between 18 and 35 years old in good health and CMV-seronegative. Material for sequencing was PBMCs. CDR3 protein: CASSARQGNTEAFF. The DNA for the CDR3 is TGTGCCAGCAGCGCCCGACAGGGGAACACTGAAGCTTTCTTT.